This T cell receptor (beta chain) derives from a study of OX40 agonist ivuxolimab in advanced cancers. Overall study: Clinicians treated patients with ivuxolimab, an agonistic anti-OX40 (CD134) antibody. Ivuxolimab was delivered to patients intravenously every 2 weeks at doses spanning 0.01 to 10 mg/kg. Roughly two fifths of patients had received prior checkpoint inhibitor therapy.

CDR1 is MNHEY, CDR2 SMNVEV, per germline (reference sequence). J gave up 4 bases and V 2 bases, and 8 bases lay outside the gene matches. The CDR3 totals 16 residues. Profiling relied on immunoSEQ multiplex PCR, and the TCRdb table lists in-frame clones only, not all of them. The table lists approximately 70,000 clones, approximately 81% of them singletons. The material was CD4+ or CD8+ T cells sorted from blood, obtained in a trial of the OX40 agonist ivuxolimab. The chain combines TRBV27 with TRBJ2-1; 7 bases fit TRBD2. The sequence derives from an adult with an advanced solid tumor such as melanoma, head and neck, liver or kidney cancer. For the CDR3, the DNA is TGTGCCAGCAGTTTAGATAAGCGGGGCCATTACAATGAGCAGTTCTTC. As protein: CASSLDKRGHYNEQFF.